This TCR beta chain is drawn from a study of blood T cell repertoires in COVID-19. Study information: Spain, Italy and the United States supplied samples that represented acute and convalescent COVID-19. The analysed material was cDNA or gDNA that came from T cells, B-cell-depleted T cells, or PBMCs.

The V and J ends lost 0 bases and 4 bases, in that order; junction bases with no gene match: 8. This CDR3 spans 17 amino acids. CDR1 and CDR2 from the germline V gene are LGHDT and YNNKEL (reference sequence). Study processing details: Scientists estimated how many nucleated cells there were by amplifying reference gene primers. Repertoires were generated with immunoSEQ multiplex PCR, while TCRdb's copy carries only in-frame clones and drops some. That table gives V, J and clone size, and the DNA gave D and trimming. The data hold around 220,000 clones, with roughly nine tenths observed a single time.

Sequencing was done on a sample of peripheral blood. The sequence derives from a woman in her 50s with acute or convalescent COVID-19. This chain connects TRBV3-1 (or the pseudogene TRBV3-2) to TRBJ2-3; the match to TRBD2 covers 9 bases. The CDR3 DNA sequence: TGTGCCAGCAGCCAAGATCTTGGGGTAGCGGGAGCAGATACGCAGTATTTT. Translated, it gives CASSQDLGVAGADTQYF.